This is a list of T cell receptor beta chains from one sample in a study of cytomegalovirus exposure and HLA in healthy donors. Libraries were prepared by immunoSEQ multiplex PCR; TCRdb keeps only in-frame clonotypes and omits some of them. The sample records approximately 150,000 clones, around 67% being singletons. The sample taken for sequencing was PBMCs. The origin of the receptors is a woman in her late teens or twenties in good health and CMV-seronegative. Both conserved end residues are part of each CDR3. A D gene is named only where the DNA matches it firmly. Where a row states a size, it is once, few, many or the class of an expanded clone; other rows omit it.

>TRBV20-1|TRBJ2-1|NA|NA
TGCAGTGCTCTATCCAATGAGCAGTTCTTC
CSALSNEQFF
>TRBV7-2|TRBJ2-5|NA|NA
TGTGCCAGCAGCCCGGACGGACTACGGGCCCGAGAGACCCAGTACTTC
CASSPDGLRARETQYF
>TRBV5-1|TRBJ2-3|NA|NA
TGCGCCAGCAGCTTGGAACAGGGAGGCACAGATACGCAGTATTTT
CASSLEQGGTDTQYF
>TRBV7-9|TRBJ1-2|NA|NA
TGTGCCAGCAGCTTAGACGGAGGAACTAACTATGGCTACACCTTC
CASSLDGGTNYGYTF
>TRBV7-8|TRBJ1-4|NA|NA
TGTGCCAGCAGCTTATACGCGGGGGGCAGGGAGATTTCTGAAAAACTGTTTTTT
CASSLYAGGREISEKLFF
>TRBV18|TRBJ1-3|NA|NA
TGTGCCAGCTCACGTTCCGGGACTGAAGGAAACACCATATATTTT
CASSRSGTEGNTIYF
>TRBV29-1|TRBJ2-5|few|NA
TGCAGCGTTGAGGGGCGGCAGCAAGAGACCCAGTACTTC
CSVEGRQQETQYF
>TRBV18|TRBJ1-1|NA|TRBD1
TGTGCCAGCTCACCTTTTGACAGGGGATTGAACACTGAGGCTTTCTTT
CASSPFDRGLNTEAFF
>TRBV7-2|TRBJ1-1|few|TRBD1
TGTGCCAGCAGCTCCAACAGGGGTTCCCTTATGAACACTGAAGCTTTCTTT
CASSSNRGSLMNTEAFF
>TRBV5-1|TRBJ1-4|NA|NA
TGCGCCAGCAGCTTGGAAGGTGGGGGGAGTAGGGAAAAACTGTTTTTT
CASSLEGGGSREKLFF
>TRBV5-1|TRBJ2-4|NA|NA
TGCGCCAGACGGGACACCACCTTC
CARRDTTF
>TRBV4-2|TRBJ2-3|NA|TRBD2
TGTGCCAGCAGCCAAGATGGGGGACTAGGGCCCACAGATACGCAGTATTTT
CASSQDGGLGPTDTQYF
>TRBV2|TRBJ1-4|NA|NA
TGTGCCGTCGGGGGATCTGAAAAACTGTTTTTT
CAVGGSEKLFF